The rows below give T cell receptor beta chains drawn from one sample of a study of CD8 T cells in ankylosing spondylitis. TCRdb reanalysed the 5' RACE reads using MiXCR and keeps one entry per CDR3 protein. The table lists 300,000 to 400,000 distinct CDR3 sequences, roughly 20% of them singletons. The specimen was blood, either unsorted or a sorted T cell fraction (not recorded which). These receptors came from a male donor with ankylosing spondylitis or in good health (not recorded which). Each CDR3 is given with its conserved first and last residue. The D gene is left open where the match is weak. The size entry is marked missing in some rows and otherwise reads once, few, many or a size class.

TRBV6-1	.	few	TRBJ2-4	TGTGCCAGCCGGGCAGAAGCCAAAAACATTCAGTACTTC	CASRAEAKNIQYF
TRBV27	.	.	TRBJ2-2	TGTGCCAGCAGTTTATCGATGGCAGCCGGGGAGCTGTTTTTT	CASSLSMAAGELFF
TRBV13	TRBD2	.	TRBJ2-1	TGTGCCAGCAGCTCCGGGACTAGGAGTCATGATGAGCAGTTCTTC	CASSSGTRSHDEQFF
TRBV12-5	TRBD1	.	TRBJ1-2	TGTGCTAGTGGTCCAGGGGGCTATGGCTACACCTTC	CASGPGGYGYTF
TRBV6-5	.	.	TRBJ2-1	TGTGCCAGCAGTTACGGCGGGACCGATGAGCAGTTCTTC	CASSYGGTDEQFF
TRBV7-2	.	few	TRBJ2-6	TGTGCCAGGGTGGGAGTAGGGCACTCTGGGGCCAACGTCCTGACTTTC	CARVGVGHSGANVLTF
TRBV4-1	.	.	TRBJ1-1	TGCGCCAGCAGCCAAGAGGGGGGGCAAGGTGAAGCTTTCTTT	CASSQEGGQGEAFF
TRBV5-1	.	.	TRBJ2-7	TGCGCCAGCAGCTTAGGGGGGCTAGAAGGGGACGAGCAGTACTTC	CASSLGGLEGDEQYF
TRBV11-2	.	many	TRBJ2-2	TGTGCCAGCAGCTTAGGGTTGCCAGGGGAGCTGTTTTTT	CASSLGLPGELFF
TRBV12-3/TRBV12-4	.	.	TRBJ2-5	TGTGCCAGCAGTCGCACAAAGGGGAAAAGGGAGACCCAGTACTTC	CASSRTKGKRETQYF
TRBV10-3	.	.	TRBJ1-6	TGTGCCATCAGTGAGGGTTCAACCTCCTATAATTCACCCCTCCACTTT	CAISEGSTSYNSPLHF
TRBV12-3/TRBV12-4	.	.	TRBJ1-1	TGTGCCAGCAGTTTAGCACAGGGGAACACTGAAGCTTTCTTT	CASSLAQGNTEAFF
TRBV4-1	TRBD1	few	TRBJ2-3	TGCGCCAGCAGGGACAGGGGGAACACAGATACGCAGTATTTT	CASRDRGNTDTQYF
TRBV2	.	few	TRBJ1-2	TGTGCCAGCAGTGAATTGGGGGTTCCCTCTAACTATGGCTACACCTTC	CASSELGVPSNYGYTF
TRBV12-3/TRBV12-4	.	many	TRBJ2-7	TGTGCCAGCAGTTTGTCTCGTTACGAGCAGTACTTC	CASSLSRYEQYF
TRBV6-5	TRBD2	few	TRBJ2-1	TGTGCCAGCAGTTACTCGACTAGTAGGGCTAGCGGGTCCCACGAGCAGTTCTTC	CASSYSTSRASGSHEQFF
TRBV15	TRBD2	.	TRBJ2-5	TGTGCCACCAGGGGCGGCTCTGGCGGGGGCCAAGAGACCCAGTACTTC	CATRGGSGGGQETQYF
TRBV7-9	.	few	TRBJ2-3	TGTGCCAGCAGCTTAGGGGTAGGTGGTCGCACAGATACGCAGTATTTT	CASSLGVGGRTDTQYF
TRBV9	TRBD2	.	TRBJ2-5	TGTGCCAGCGCGACTAGCGGGGGGCCAGAGACCCAGTACTTC	CASATSGGPETQYF
TRBV5-1	.	few	TRBJ2-3	TGCGCCAGCAGCTTTGGCTTTGGCACAGATACGCAGTATTTT	CASSFGFGTDTQYF
TRBV12-3/TRBV12-4	.	few	TRBJ1-1	TGTGCCAGCAGTCCCCGACAGCTGAACACTGAAGCTTTCTTT	CASSPRQLNTEAFF
TRBV7-6	.	many	TRBJ2-1	TGTGCCAGCAGCCCGGGCAGATTAACCTACAATGAGCAGTTCTTC	CASSPGRLTYNEQFF
TRBV3-1	.	.	TRBJ2-3	TGTGCCAGCAGCCAAGAAATCTGGCAGGGTGAAACAGATACGCAGTATTTT	CASSQEIWQGETDTQYF
TRBV3-1	.	few	TRBJ2-1	TGTGCCAGCAGCCAAGAACCCCCGGGGACCTCCTACAATGAGCAGTTCTTC	CASSQEPPGTSYNEQFF
TRBV28	.	.	TRBJ2-6	TGTGCCAGCAGCCCCTGGACCCCCTCCGCAGGGGCCAACGTCCTGACTTTC	CASSPWTPSAGANVLTF
TRBV24-1	.	few	TRBJ2-1	TGTGCCACCAGTGACCGAAAGGGTCTACCTTTGGATGAGCAGTTCTTC	CATSDRKGLPLDEQFF
TRBV27	.	.	TRBJ2-3	TGTGCCAGCAGTCCAGAGGGGGCGGGAGGCACAGATACGCAGTATTTT	CASSPEGAGGTDTQYF
TRBV4-1	TRBD2	many	TRBJ2-7	TGCGCCAGCAGCTACGGACTAGCGGCTTCCTACGAGCAGTACTTC	CASSYGLAASYEQYF
TRBV7-9	.	.	TRBJ2-3	TGTGCCAGCAGCTTGACCGACTATACAGATACGCAGTATTTT	CASSLTDYTDTQYF
TRBV6-5	.	few	TRBJ2-3	TGTGCCAGCAGTTCCAGGGGAAATGGGAGGGCAGATACGCAGTATTTT	CASSSRGNGRADTQYF
TRBV11-2	TRBD2	few	TRBJ2-2	TGTGCCAGCACCACGGGACTAGCGGGGGCCGTGAACACCGGGGAGCTGTTTTTT	CASTTGLAGAVNTGELFF
TRBV24-1	.	many	TRBJ1-5	TGTGCCACCAGTGACCGGGGGGTAGGGCAGCCCCAGCATTTT	CATSDRGVGQPQHF
TRBV20-1	.	few	TRBJ2-7	TGCAGTGCTAGAGATAAGCACAGACCCTCCTACGAGCAGTACTTC	CSARDKHRPSYEQYF
TRBV27	.	few	TRBJ2-1	TGTGCCAGCAGTTTCCGCGAGGTCCATGAGCAGTTCTTC	CASSFREVHEQFF
TRBV4-1	.	.	TRBJ2-7	TGCGCCAGCAGCCAAGATTATAGTGCCTACGAGCAGTACTTC	CASSQDYSAYEQYF
TRBV10-3	.	.	TRBJ2-2	TGTGCCATCAGTGATGTCACTTACACCGGGGAGCTGTTTTTT	CAISDVTYTGELFF
TRBV29-1	.	few	TRBJ2-7	TGCAGCATCGCCTCTGGGGGCGAGCAGTACTTC	CSIASGGEQYF
TRBV7-3	.	few	TRBJ2-5	TGTGCCAGCAGCTTAATGGGCCTAGATGGGACCCAGTACTTC	CASSLMGLDGTQYF
TRBV7-9	.	.	TRBJ2-5	TGTGCCAGCAGCTTACCGGGGTGGGAGACCCAGTACTTC	CASSLPGWETQYF
TRBV29-1	.	.	TRBJ2-2	TGCAGCGCCCCCCTCCCCGGCAAAGCCGGGGAGCTGTTTTTT	CSAPLPGKAGELFF
TRBV13	.	.	TRBJ2-7	TGTGCCAGCAGCTTCCAGGACTGGAGCGACTCGAGCTACGAGCAGTACTTC	CASSFQDWSDSSYEQYF
TRBV9	.	.	TRBJ2-3	TGTGCCAGCAGCATTTCTAGGGGTATTGGCACAGATACGCAGTATTTT	CASSISRGIGTDTQYF
TRBV7-8	.	once	TRBJ2-2	TGTGCCAGCAGCTTTCGGGTGGACACCGGGGAGCTGTTTTTT	CASSFRVDTGELFF
TRBV7-9	.	few	TRBJ2-1	TGTGCCAGCAGCTTGGTTCAGGGGATCAATGAGCAGTTCTTC	CASSLVQGINEQFF
TRBV30	.	.	TRBJ1-1	TGTGCCTGGAGTGTAGGGGCAGGGGTGAACACTGAAGCTTTCTTT	CAWSVGAGVNTEAFF
TRBV4-1	.	.	TRBJ2-7	TGCGCCAGCAGCCAAGGCGCCCTAGGGAACGAGCAGTACTTC	CASSQGALGNEQYF
TRBV12-3/TRBV12-4	TRBD1	.	TRBJ2-4	TGTGCCAGCAGCCCGACAGGGAGTTTAAACATTCAGTACTTC	CASSPTGSLNIQYF
TRBV4-1	.	.	TRBJ1-2	TGCGCCAGCAGCCAAGAGGTCGGGGGTCTGGCTAACTATGGCTACACCTTC	CASSQEVGGLANYGYTF
TRBV12-3/TRBV12-4	.	few	TRBJ2-7	TGTGCCAGCAGTTTGTTTGGACAGAGCATCTACGAGCAGTACTTC	CASSLFGQSIYEQYF
TRBV7-2	TRBD2	.	TRBJ2-5	TGTGCCAGCAGCACCTGGGAGGGTGGAGAGACCCAGTACTTC	CASSTWEGGETQYF
TRBV6-5	.	few	TRBJ2-7	TGTGCCAGCACAAACGGGGCGTACGAGCAGTACTTC	CASTNGAYEQYF
TRBV6-1	.	.	TRBJ2-3	TGTGCCAGCAGCTTGGCGGGGATTTACACAGATACGCAGTATTTT	CASSLAGIYTDTQYF
TRBV11-2	.	.	TRBJ2-6	TGTGCCAGCAGCTTAGAGGCAACGTTTTCTGGGGCCAACGTCCTGACTTTC	CASSLEATFSGANVLTF
TRBV2	TRBD1	few	TRBJ2-7	TGTGCCAGCAGAGCAACAGGGGGCCTTATGTACGAGCAGTACTTC	CASRATGGLMYEQYF
TRBV6-1	.	few	TRBJ2-5	TGTGCCAGCAGGCAATACCCCCAAGAGACCCAGTACTTC	CASRQYPQETQYF